The 8 T cell receptor beta chains listed next were all sequenced from one sample in a study of PD-1 blockade in classical Hodgkin lymphoma. All the patients suffered relapse after autologous stem cell transplantation, and brentuximab vedotin exposure differed. Some clones are missing from TCRdb's copy, which holds only in-frame ones; the method was immunoSEQ multiplex PCR. This table holds some 39,000 clones, 88% found once. Sample: peripheral blood mononuclear cells (PBMCs), taken at baseline. These receptors were taken from a human donor with classical Hodgkin lymphoma.

This clone was observed a single time. The chain combines TRBV27 with TRBJ2-1; D not certain. CDR3 length: 12 residues. Germline V CDR1 and CDR2: MNHEY, SMNVEV (reference sequence). Trimming cost V 7 bases and J 3 bases, with 7 bases left between them. The CDR3 is CASITRYNEQFF. The CDR3, as DNA: TGTGCCAGCATAACACGCTACAATGAGCAGTTCTTC.

This sequence joins TRBV5-6 and TRBJ2-5; 7 positions agree with TRBD1. The CDR3 is 17 amino acids. Trimming cost V 4 bases and J 2 bases; bases outside gene matches: 14. Germline assignment: CDR1 SGHDT and CDR2 YYEEEE. The CDR3 DNA follows: TGTGCCAGCAGCCCTCCAGGGGGACGGCTTATTCAAGAGACCCAGTACTTC. Its translation: CASSPPGGRLIQETQYF.

The V gene is TRBV9, the J gene TRBJ2-3, with a tentative D call TRBD2 (6 bases). The CDR3 runs 15 residues. Trimming cost V 5 bases and J 1 base, with 14 bases left between them. CDR1 SGDLS and CDR2 YYNGEE come from the germline V gene. The CDR3 is CASSPWGEGTDTQYF. CDR3 bases: TGTGCCAGCAGTCCTTGGGGGGAGGGCACAGATACGCAGTATTTT.

CDR3 sequence: CASSQVRTGMGQPQHF. CDR3 DNA: TGTGCCAGCAGCCAAGTAAGGACAGGGATGGGTCAGCCCCAGCATTTT. V gene TRBV14 combines with J gene TRBJ1-5; TRBD1 matches 8 bases. Trimming removed 1 base from V and 6 bases from J; junction bases left unmatched: 8. The CDR3 sequence is 16 residues long. Germline V lookup: CDR1 SGHDN, CDR2 FVKESK.

The V gene is TRBV21-1, the J gene TRBJ1-6. TRBV21-1 is a recognized pseudogene. The CDR3 consists of 18 residues. The CDR3 loop is CASRTMVLHIHHNSPLHF. In DNA form, the CDR3 reads TGTGCCAGCAGAACTATGGTGCTACACATACATCATAATTCACCCCTCCACTTT.

V and J are TRBV9 and TRBJ2-1; D unclear. Per the germline V gene, CDR1 is SGDLS and CDR2 is YYNGEE. Deletions cut 2 bases from V and 1 base from J, with 13 bases between. This CDR3 comprises 16 residues. The CDR3 coding sequence is TGTGCCAGCAGCGTCCGGTCAGGTTCTTCCTACAATGAGCAGTTCTTC. It is translated as CASSVRSGSSYNEQFF. The complete variable domain, with remaining parts taken from reference TRBV9 and TRBJ2-1, reads DSGVTQTPKHLITATGQRVTLRCSPRSGDLSVYWYQQSLDQGLQFLIQYYNGEERAKGNILERFSAQQFPDLHSELNLSSLELGDSALYFCASSVRSGSSYNEQFFGPGTRLTVL.

The V and J genes are TRBV15 and TRBJ2-7; 8 bases match TRBD1. Germline CDR1 LNHNV, CDR2 YYDKDF (reference sequence). J gave up 4 bases and V 4 bases, and 6 bases lay outside the gene matches. CDR3 length: 14 amino acids. This CDR3 is CATSTGTGNYEQYF. DNA of the CDR3: TGTGCCACCAGCACCGGGACAGGAAATTACGAGCAGTACTTC. Looking up the rest from reference TRBV15 and TRBJ2-7 gives the full variable domain: DAMVIQNPRYQVTQFGKPVTLSCSQTLNHNVMYWYQQKSSQAPKLLFHYYDKDFNNEADTPDNFQSRRPNTSFCFLDIRSPGLGDTAMYLCATSTGTGNYEQYFGPGTRLTVT.

V is TRBV5-4 and J is TRBJ2-5, with D tentatively TRBD1 (5 bases). Germline V gene data show CDR1 as SGHNT and CDR2 as YYREEE (reference sequence). V was clipped by 4 bases and J by 3 bases, with 13 bases between them. The CDR3 totals 14 residues. CDR3 in amino acids: CASSKTGTEETQYF. The DNA for the CDR3 is TGTGCCAGCAGCAAAACAGGTACAGAAGAGACCCAGTACTTC. The full variable domain, rest sourced from reference TRBV5-4 and TRBJ2-5, is ETGVTQSPTHLIKTRGQQVTLRCSSQSGHNTVSWYQQALGQGPQFIFQYYREEENGRGNFPPRFSGLQFPNYSSELNVNALELDDSALYLCASSKTGTEETQYFGPGTRLLVL.